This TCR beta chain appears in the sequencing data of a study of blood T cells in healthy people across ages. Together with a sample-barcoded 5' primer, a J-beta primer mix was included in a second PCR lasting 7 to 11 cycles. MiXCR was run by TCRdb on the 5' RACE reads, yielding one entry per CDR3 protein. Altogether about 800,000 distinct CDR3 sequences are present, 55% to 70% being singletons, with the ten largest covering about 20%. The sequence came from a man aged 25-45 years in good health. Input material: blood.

Here the CDR3 reads CSVGGLARGETQYF. The CDR3 nucleotides are TGCAGCGTGGGCGGACTAGCGAGAGGGGAGACCCAGTACTTC. The rearrangement joins TRBV29-1 to TRBJ2-5; 9 bases agree with TRBD2. CDR3 length: 14 residues. After removal of 6 bases from V and 5 bases from J, the junction contained 10 bases not matched to a gene. Germline V lookup: CDR1 SQVTM, CDR2 ANQGSEA.